The 27 T cell receptor beta chains reported below all come from one sample, sequenced in a study of post-analysis software for immune sequencing data. Broader study findings: Among roughly five TRBV segments more frequent in patients than controls were TRBV5-6, TRBV5-1 and TRBV20-1.

Sequencing libraries made from TCR beta cDNA carried unique molecular identifiers. MiXCR, applied by TCRdb to the PCR reads, yields one record per CDR3 protein. Of some 690,000 distinct CDR3 sequences listed, 25% to 30% were seen once; the top ten hold about 0.5%. For these TCRs, the target antigens are not known. Sequenced: blood. These receptors originate from a girl aged 10 to 17 with multiple sclerosis.

The J gene is TRBJ2-3, the V gene TRBV10-3; possible D gene TRBD2, 5 bases. Germline V gene sequence: CDR1 ENHRY, CDR2 SYGVKD. CDR3 size: 15 residues. The V gene lost 3 bases and the J gene lost 4 bases, with 14 bases spanning the gap. The CDR3 DNA sequence: TGTGCCATCAGTGATCCGGGATTCACGGCAGATACGCAGTATTTT. Translating it yields CAISDPGFTADTQYF.

The chain links TRBV4-3 to TRBJ1-6; possibly TRBD1 for D (5 bases). Trimming stripped 1 base from V and 9 bases from J, with 10 bases between. The CDR3 covers 14 residues. CDR1 and CDR2 (germline): LGHNA, YSLEER. CDR3 sequence (DNA): TGCGCCAGCAGCCAAGGGGCAGGGCGTTCACCCCTCCACTTT. Translating gives CASSQGAGRSPLHF.

The chain links TRBV28 to TRBJ2-5, with TRBD2 identical over 8 bases. Germline assignment: CDR1 MDHEN and CDR2 SYDVKM. This CDR3 region has 13 residues. J lost 9 bases, V lost 2 bases, and 5 bases had no gene match. The CDR3 DNA reads as TGTGCCAGCAGTTTACAGCGGGGGCTGTCCCAGTACTTC. Translating gives CASSLQRGLSQYF.

V gene TRBV12-3 or TRBV12-4 combines with J gene TRBJ1-2; D unresolved. The CDR3 consists of 12 residues. Trimming cost V 6 bases and J 9 bases, with 14 bases left between them. CDR3 sequence: CASSGDRLSYTF. In nucleotides, the CDR3 is TGTGCCAGCAGCGGCGACCGACTAAGCTACACCTTC.

The CDR3 region has the DNA TGTGCCAGCAGCCAAGGTGATGACAACGATAGCGGGACCCCTGATGAGCAGTTCTTC. It specifies CASSQGDDNDSGTPDEQFF. The V call is TRBV14, the J call TRBJ2-1; TRBD2 matches at 8 bases. Germline V lookup: CDR1 SGHDN, CDR2 FVKESK. The junction had 19 bases not matched to a gene; V was cut back by 1 base and J by 8 bases. The CDR3 contains 19 residues.

The chain joins TRBV6-5 to TRBJ2-7; 7 nucleotides align to TRBD1. Germline V gene lookup returns CDR1 MNHEY and CDR2 SVGAGI. The CDR3 length is 14 residues. J lost 3 bases, V lost 5 bases, and 7 bases had no gene match. The CDR3 loop reads CASSGETGSYEQYF. CDR3 in DNA: TGTGCCAGCAGTGGAGAGACAGGGAGCTACGAGCAGTACTTC.

This sequence joins TRBV5-6 and TRBJ1-1; a weak D match, TRBD1 (5 bases). Germline CDR1 and CDR2: SGHDT and YYEEEE. The CDR3 runs to 14 residues. V was trimmed by 1 base and J by 8 bases, leaving 15 bases between them. DNA for the CDR3: TGTGCCAGCAGCTTGCGGGGACCCGGTGGAGAAGCTTTCTTT. Protein product: CASSLRGPGGEAFF.

This clonotype was seen many times. This chain connects TRBV12-3 or TRBV12-4 to TRBJ2-5; 7 bases are shared with TRBD1. The CDR3 runs to 13 residues. V lost 10 bases to trimming and J lost 0 bases; unmatched junction nucleotides: 5. The CDR3 region is CATRGTDQETQYF. The CDR3, as DNA: TGTGCCACCCGAGGGACAGACCAAGAGACCCAGTACTTC.

The chain employs TRBV27 and TRBJ1-1; D is unclear. Germline CDR1 MNHEY, CDR2 SMNVEV (reference sequence). Trimming cost V 10 bases and J 2 bases, with 5 bases left between them. The CDR3 covers 10 residues. The chain's CDR3 is CAIGNTEAFF. DNA for the CDR3: TGTGCCATTGGTAACACTGAAGCTTTCTTT.

The V and J genes are TRBV18 and TRBJ1-2, with a weak D call TRBD1 (5 bases). Germline CDR1 is KGHSH and CDR2 is LQKENI. Trimming removed 5 bases at V and 3 bases at J, with 16 bases between. The CDR3 extends over 15 amino acids. The CDR3 loop is CASSLGQGQDYGYTF. The CDR3 nucleotides are TGTGCCAGCTCATTAGGGCAGGGTCAAGACTATGGCTACACCTTC.

The chain couples TRBV27 to TRBJ2-7, with D uncertain. Trimming removed 3 bases at V and 2 bases at J, with 8 bases between. The germline gives CDR1 MNHEY, CDR2 SMNVEV (reference sequence). The CDR3 contains 13 residues. CDR3 nucleotide sequence: TGTGCCAGCAGTTTTAAGTATACCTACGAGCAGTACTTC. Residues: CASSFKYTYEQYF.

This clonotype was seen a handful of times. The chain recombines TRBV6-6 with TRBJ1-6; tentatively, D is TRBD1 (6 bases). The CDR3 is 15 residues long. Trimming took 2 bases from V and 3 from J, leaving 8 bases between them. Per the germline V gene, CDR1 is MNHNY and CDR2 is SVGAGI (reference sequence). The CDR3 region has the DNA TGTGCCAGCAGTTACGGGGACATCTATAATTCACCCCTCCACTTT. This translates into CASSYGDIYNSPLHF.

The chain has TRBV20-1 and TRBJ2-5; possibly TRBD2 for D (6 bases). The better agreement between TRBJ2-7 and the DNA end casts doubt on the J call. The length of the CDR3 is 11 residues. Germline loops: CDR1 DFQATT, CDR2 SNEGSKA (reference sequence). This CDR3 is CSAGAGGEQYF. Written as DNA, the CDR3 is TGCAGTGCTGGAGCCGGGGGCGAGCAGTACTTC.

The rearrangement joins TRBV24-1 to TRBJ1-1, with 8 bases aligning to TRBD1. The CDR3 loop spans 15 amino acids. Germline loops: CDR1 KGHDR, CDR2 SFDVKD. The V and J ends lost 4 bases and 5 bases, in that order; junction bases with no gene match: 8. CDR3 sequence reads: CATSERDRRGTEAFF. The CDR3 nucleotides read TGTGCCACCAGTGAACGGGACAGGAGAGGGACTGAAGCTTTCTTT.

The V gene is TRBV6-4, the J gene TRBJ1-4; a possible D gene is TRBD1 (6 bases). The CDR3 covers 13 residues. Trimming shortened V by 6 bases and J by 4 bases, and 9 bases separated the two germline ends. Germline CDR1 and CDR2: MRHNA and SNTAGT. For the CDR3, the DNA is TGTGCCAGCAGGGACAGATATAATGAAAAACTGTTTTTT. Translated, it gives CASRDRYNEKLFF.

This rearrangement joins TRBV20-1 to TRBJ2-5; D perhaps matches TRBD1 (5 bases). The ends were cut back, 5 bases at V and 2 bases at J, with 9 bases in the middle. CDR1 is DFQATT and CDR2 is SNEGSKA in the germline V gene (reference sequence). This CDR3 is built from 12 residues. In nucleotides, the CDR3 is TGCAGTGCTCGAAGACAGCAAGAGACCCAGTACTTC. Translating it yields CSARRQQETQYF.

The rearrangement uses TRBV28 and TRBJ1-5, with D possibly matching TRBD1 (6 bases). The CDR3 runs 14 residues. V lost 7 bases and J lost 3, with 13 bases in between. Per germline, CDR1 MDHEN and CDR2 SYDVKM. CDR3 loop: CASTPGGNNQPQHF. In nucleotides, the CDR3 is TGTGCCAGCACCCCGGGGGGCAACAATCAGCCCCAGCATTTT.

About this clonotype: A read error may explain this, as a much larger clone is one base away. The chain couples TRBV20-1 to TRBJ2-3, with D possibly TRBD2 on 6 matching bases. This CDR3 has 14 amino acids. V dropped 7 bases and J dropped 4 bases, with 18 bases sitting between them. Germline CDR1 DFQATT, CDR2 SNEGSKA (reference sequence). The CDR3 spells CSGAGPAVPDTQYF. Here the CDR3 DNA reads TGCAGTGGGGCGGGACCAGCGGTTCCAGATACGCAGTATTTT.

As for this clonotype: The junction differs from germline at one of its ends, possibly a read error. The rearrangement uses TRBV5-1 and TRBJ2-3; D may be TRBD1 (5 bases). CDR3 size: 16 residues. The V gene's germline CDR1 is SGHRS and CDR2 YFSETQ. CDR3 sequence (DNA): TGCGCCAGCAGCCCTGGGGCCTGGTCTGTGACAGATGCGCAGTATTTT. The encoded protein is CASSPGAWSVTDAQYF.

This chain uses TRBV20-1 with TRBJ2-3, with 15 nucleotides matching TRBD2. Looked up from germline, CDR1 is DFQATT and CDR2 is SNEGSKA (reference sequence). This CDR3 comprises 16 residues. Germline trimming cut 6 bases from V and 1 base from J; bases unmatched to any gene: 5. This chain's CDR3 is CSATGLAGGRTDTQYF. In DNA form, the CDR3 reads TGCAGTGCAACGGGACTAGCGGGAGGCCGCACAGATACGCAGTATTTT.

This clonotype occurred a few times. The chain carries TRBV4-2 and TRBJ2-1, with 16 nucleotides matching TRBD2. The ends lost 2 bases at V and 4 bases at J; junction bases unmatched: 8. Germline CDR1 and CDR2: LGHNA and YNFKEQ. There are 19 residues in the CDR3. CDR3 sequence reads: CASSQTGTSGRARYNEQFF. CDR3 DNA: TGTGCCAGCAGCCAAACCGGGACTAGCGGGAGGGCCCGGTACAATGAGCAGTTCTTC.

This clonotype was seen more than once but under ten times. J is TRBJ2-1 and V is TRBV11-3, with 7 nucleotides matching TRBD2. The junction had 13 bases not matched to a gene; V was cut back by 5 bases and J by 6 bases. This CDR3 comprises 16 residues. Germline V gives CDR1 SGHNT, CDR2 YENEEA. The CDR3 spells CASSHPVRGSTNEQFF. In nucleotides, the CDR3 is TGTGCCAGCAGCCATCCGGTGCGCGGGAGTACCAATGAGCAGTTCTTC.

This clonotype was seen more than once but under ten times. This rearrangement joins TRBV12-3 or TRBV12-4 to TRBJ1-5; 7 bases map to TRBD1. The CDR3 is 19 residues long. Unmatched junction bases numbered 16, after V lost 5 bases and J lost 0 bases. CDR3 region: CASSTREGAGWYSNQPQHF. In nucleotides, the CDR3 is TGTGCCAGCAGTACCCGGGAGGGGGCCGGATGGTATAGCAATCAGCCCCAGCATTTT.

J is TRBJ1-2 and V is TRBV5-5; 7 bases match TRBD1. With V trimmed by 4 bases and J by 2 bases, 5 bases remained unmatched. This CDR3 spans 14 amino acids. CDR1 and CDR2 (germline): SGHKS, YYEKEE (reference sequence). The CDR3 loop is CASSGTTGNYGYTF. In DNA, the CDR3 is TGTGCCAGCAGCGGGACGACAGGGAACTATGGCTACACCTTC.

A few counts support this clonotype. The chain recombines TRBV20-1 with TRBJ2-7; D is unresolved. Germline V gives CDR1 DFQATT, CDR2 SNEGSKA (reference sequence). V dropped 6 bases and J dropped 4 bases, with 16 bases sitting between them. CDR3 length equals 13 residues. The CDR3 region is CSAAPLGLYEQYF. For the CDR3, the DNA is TGCAGTGCAGCCCCCTTGGGTTTATACGAGCAGTACTTC.

This clonotype was counted a few times. The CDR3 reads CSARDVRLAGGPQETQYF. The CDR3 nucleotides read TGCAGTGCTAGAGATGTGAGACTAGCGGGGGGACCCCAGGAGACCCAGTACTTC. The chain recombines TRBV20-1 with TRBJ2-5, with 13 bases lining up with TRBD2. This CDR3 has 18 residues. Germline trimming cut 0 bases from V and 5 bases from J; bases unmatched to any gene: 12. Germline assignment: CDR1 DFQATT and CDR2 SNEGSKA (reference sequence).

In its sample, this clonotype was seen a few times. This rearrangement joins TRBV5-1 to TRBJ2-1; 12 bases are shared with TRBD2. The J segment lost 8 bases and the V segment lost 0 bases, leaving 3 bases of the junction unmatched. The CDR3 consists of 15 residues. Germline V gene lookup returns CDR1 SGHRS and CDR2 YFSETQ. CDR3 loop: CASSLVLAGGYEQFF. CDR3 coding DNA: TGCGCCAGCAGCTTGGTACTAGCGGGAGGCTATGAGCAGTTCTTC.